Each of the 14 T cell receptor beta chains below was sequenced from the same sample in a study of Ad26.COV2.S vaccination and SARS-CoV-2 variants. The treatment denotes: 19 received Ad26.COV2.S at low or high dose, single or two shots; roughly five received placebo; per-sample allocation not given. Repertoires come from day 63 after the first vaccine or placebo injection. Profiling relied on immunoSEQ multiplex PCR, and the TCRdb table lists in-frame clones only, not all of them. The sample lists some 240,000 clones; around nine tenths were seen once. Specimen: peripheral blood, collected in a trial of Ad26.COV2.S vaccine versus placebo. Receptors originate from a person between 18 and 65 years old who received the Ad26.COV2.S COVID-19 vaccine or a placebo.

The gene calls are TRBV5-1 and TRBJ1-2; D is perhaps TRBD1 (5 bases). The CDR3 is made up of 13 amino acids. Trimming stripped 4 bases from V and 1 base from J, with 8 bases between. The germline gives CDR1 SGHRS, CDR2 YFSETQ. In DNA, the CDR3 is TGCGCCAGCAGCCTGACAGTTAACTATGGCTACACCTTC. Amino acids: CASSLTVNYGYTF.

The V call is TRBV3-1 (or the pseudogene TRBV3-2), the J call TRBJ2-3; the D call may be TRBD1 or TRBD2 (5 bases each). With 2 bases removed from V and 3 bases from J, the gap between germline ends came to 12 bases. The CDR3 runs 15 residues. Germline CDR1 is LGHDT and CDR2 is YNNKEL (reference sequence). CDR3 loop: CASSQNPGPTDTQYF. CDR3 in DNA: TGTGCCAGCAGCCAAAATCCGGGGCCTACAGATACGCAGTATTTT.

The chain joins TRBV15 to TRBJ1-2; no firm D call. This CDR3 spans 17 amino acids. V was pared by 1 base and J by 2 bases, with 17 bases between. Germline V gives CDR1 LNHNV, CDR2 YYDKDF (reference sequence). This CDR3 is CATSRGLTPGENYGYTF. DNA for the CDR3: TGTGCCACCAGCAGAGGGCTGACCCCCGGCGAGAACTATGGCTACACCTTC.

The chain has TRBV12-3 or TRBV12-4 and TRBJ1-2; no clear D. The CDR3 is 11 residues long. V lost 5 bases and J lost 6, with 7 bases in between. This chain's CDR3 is CASSQDDGYTF. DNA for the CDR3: TGTGCCAGCAGTCAAGACGATGGCTACACCTTC.

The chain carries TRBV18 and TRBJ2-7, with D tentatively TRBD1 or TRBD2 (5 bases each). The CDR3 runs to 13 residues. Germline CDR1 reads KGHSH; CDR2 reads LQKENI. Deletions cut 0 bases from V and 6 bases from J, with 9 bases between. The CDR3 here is CASSPPEGIEQYF. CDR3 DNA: TGTGCCAGCTCACCACCAGAGGGGATCGAGCAGTACTTC. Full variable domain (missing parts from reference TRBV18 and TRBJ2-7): NAGVMQNPRHLVRRRGQEARLRCSPMKGHSHVYWYRQLPEEGLKFMVYLQKENIIDESGMPKERFSAEFPKEGPSILRIQQVVRGDSAAYFCASSPPEGIEQYFGPGTRLTVT.

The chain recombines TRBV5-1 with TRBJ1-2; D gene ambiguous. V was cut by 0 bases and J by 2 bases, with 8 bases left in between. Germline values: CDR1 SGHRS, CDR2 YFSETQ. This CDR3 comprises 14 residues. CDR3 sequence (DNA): TGCGCCAGCAGCTTGGGCCTCTTAAACTATGGCTACACCTTC. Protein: CASSLGLLNYGYTF.

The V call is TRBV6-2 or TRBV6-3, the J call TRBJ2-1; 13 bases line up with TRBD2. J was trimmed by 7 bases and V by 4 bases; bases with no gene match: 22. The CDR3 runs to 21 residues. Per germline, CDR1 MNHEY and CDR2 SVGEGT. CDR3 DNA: TGTGCCAGCAGTTTTCGGCCCCAGAGACTAGCGGGAGGAGGGCATCGGAATGAGCAGTTCTTC. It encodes CASSFRPQRLAGGGHRNEQFF.

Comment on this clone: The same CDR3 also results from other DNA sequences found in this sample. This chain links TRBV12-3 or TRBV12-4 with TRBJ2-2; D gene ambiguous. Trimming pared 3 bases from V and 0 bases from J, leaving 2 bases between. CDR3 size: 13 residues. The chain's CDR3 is CASSFSNTGELFF. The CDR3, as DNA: TGTGCCAGCAGTTTTTCGAACACCGGGGAGCTGTTTTTT.

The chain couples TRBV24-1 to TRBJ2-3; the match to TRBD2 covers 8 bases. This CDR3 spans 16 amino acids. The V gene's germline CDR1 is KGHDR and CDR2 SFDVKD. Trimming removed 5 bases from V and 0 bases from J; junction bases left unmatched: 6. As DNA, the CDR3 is TGTGCCACCAGTGGTGGCGGGGGGACTAGCACAGATACGCAGTATTTT. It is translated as CATSGGGGTSTDTQYF.

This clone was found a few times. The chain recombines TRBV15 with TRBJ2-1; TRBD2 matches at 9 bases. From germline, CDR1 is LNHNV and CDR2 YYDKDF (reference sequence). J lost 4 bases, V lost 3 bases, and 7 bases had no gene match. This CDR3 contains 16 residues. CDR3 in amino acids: CATSSVTSGPYNEQFF. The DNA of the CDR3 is TGTGCCACCAGCAGTGTAACTAGCGGGCCTTACAATGAGCAGTTCTTC.

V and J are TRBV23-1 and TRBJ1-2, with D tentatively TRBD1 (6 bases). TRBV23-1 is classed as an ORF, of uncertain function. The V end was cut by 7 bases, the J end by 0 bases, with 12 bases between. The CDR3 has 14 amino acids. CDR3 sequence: CASNPTGANYGYTF. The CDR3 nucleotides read TGCGCCAGCAACCCGACAGGAGCTAACTATGGCTACACCTTC.

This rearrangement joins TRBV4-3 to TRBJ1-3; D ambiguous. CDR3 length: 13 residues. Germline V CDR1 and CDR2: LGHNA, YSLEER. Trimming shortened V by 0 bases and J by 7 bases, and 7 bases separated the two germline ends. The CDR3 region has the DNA TGCGCCAGCAGCCAAGATTTTGTCAACACCATATATTTT. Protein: CASSQDFVNTIYF.

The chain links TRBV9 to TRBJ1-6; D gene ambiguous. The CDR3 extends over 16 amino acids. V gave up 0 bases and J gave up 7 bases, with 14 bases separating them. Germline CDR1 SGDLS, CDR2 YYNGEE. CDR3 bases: TGTGCCAGCAGCGTAGGGAGGGTCGGCTTGAATTCACCCCTCCACTTT. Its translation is CASSVGRVGLNSPLHF.

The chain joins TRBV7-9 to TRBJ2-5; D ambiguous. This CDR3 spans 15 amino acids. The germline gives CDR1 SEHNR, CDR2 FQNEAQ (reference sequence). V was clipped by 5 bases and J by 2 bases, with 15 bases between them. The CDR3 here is CASSPARTNQETQYF. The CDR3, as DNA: TGTGCCAGCAGCCCCGCGCGGACGAATCAAGAGACCCAGTACTTC.